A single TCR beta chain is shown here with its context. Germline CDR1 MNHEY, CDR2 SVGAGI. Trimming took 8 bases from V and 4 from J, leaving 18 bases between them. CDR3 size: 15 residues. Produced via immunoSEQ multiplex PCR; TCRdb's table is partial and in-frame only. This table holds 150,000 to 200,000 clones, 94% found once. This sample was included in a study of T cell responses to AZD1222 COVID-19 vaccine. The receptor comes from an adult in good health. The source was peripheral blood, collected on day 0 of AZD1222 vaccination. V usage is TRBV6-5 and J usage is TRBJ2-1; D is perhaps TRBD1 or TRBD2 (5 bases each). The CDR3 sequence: CASWAGGTLYNEQFF. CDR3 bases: TGTGCCAGCTGGGCTGGGGGAACCTTATACAATGAGCAGTTCTTC.